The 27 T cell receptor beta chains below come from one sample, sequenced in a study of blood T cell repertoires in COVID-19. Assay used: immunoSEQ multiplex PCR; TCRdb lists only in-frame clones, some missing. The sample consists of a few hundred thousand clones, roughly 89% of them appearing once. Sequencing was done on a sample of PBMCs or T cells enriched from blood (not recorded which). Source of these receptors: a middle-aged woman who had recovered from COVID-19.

CDR3 nucleotides: TGTGCCAGCAGAAGTCCGAGTGCTAGGAACACTGAAGCTTTCTTT. Residues: CASRSPSARNTEAFF. This chain joins TRBV28 and TRBJ1-1, with D unresolved. The germline V gene has CDR1 MDHEN and CDR2 SYDVKM. Trimming cost V 6 bases and J 1 base, with 15 bases left between them. The CDR3 is 15 amino acids. Drawing the rest from reference TRBV28 and TRBJ1-1, the complete variable domain is DVKVTQSSRYLVKRTGEKVFLECVQDMDHENMFWYRQDPGLGLRLIYFSYDVKMKEKGDIPEGYSVSREKKERFSLILESASTNQTSMYLCASRSPSARNTEAFFGQGTRLTVV.

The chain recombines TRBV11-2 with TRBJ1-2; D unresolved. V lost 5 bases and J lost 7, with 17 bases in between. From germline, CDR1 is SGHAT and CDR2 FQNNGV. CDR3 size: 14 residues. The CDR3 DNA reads TGTGCCAGCAGCCCAGAGTTCCGGGGTACTGGCTACACCTTC. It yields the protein CASSPEFRGTGYTF.

The CDR3 protein is CASSPRSSGLSYNEQFF. CDR3 DNA sequence: TGTGCCAGCAGTCCCCGATCAAGCGGGCTGTCCTACAATGAGCAGTTCTTC. V usage is TRBV6-4 and J usage is TRBJ2-1; D is possibly TRBD2 (6 bases). The V end lost 5 bases, the J end lost 1 base, and 18 bases lay between the germline ends. The CDR3 is 17 amino acids. In germline, CDR1 is MRHNA, CDR2 SNTAGT.

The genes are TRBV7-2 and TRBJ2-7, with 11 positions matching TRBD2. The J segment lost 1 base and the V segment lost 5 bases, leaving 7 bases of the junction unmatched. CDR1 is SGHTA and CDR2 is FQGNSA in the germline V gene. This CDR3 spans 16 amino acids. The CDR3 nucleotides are TGTGCCAGCAGCGCCCTGGGACTAGCGGTTTCCTACGAGCAGTACTTC. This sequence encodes CASSALGLAVSYEQYF. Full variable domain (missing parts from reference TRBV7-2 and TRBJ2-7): GAGVSQSPSNKVTEKGKDVELRCDPISGHTALYWYRQSLGQGLEFLIYFQGNSAPDKSGLPSDRFSAERTGGSVSTLTIQRTQQEDSAVYLCASSALGLAVSYEQYFGPGTRLTVT.

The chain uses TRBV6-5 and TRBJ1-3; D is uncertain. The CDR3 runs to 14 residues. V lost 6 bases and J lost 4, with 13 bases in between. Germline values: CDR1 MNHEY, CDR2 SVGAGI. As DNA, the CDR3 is TGTGCCAGCAGCCGGGATGGAGGAGGAAACACCATATATTTT. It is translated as CASSRDGGGNTIYF.

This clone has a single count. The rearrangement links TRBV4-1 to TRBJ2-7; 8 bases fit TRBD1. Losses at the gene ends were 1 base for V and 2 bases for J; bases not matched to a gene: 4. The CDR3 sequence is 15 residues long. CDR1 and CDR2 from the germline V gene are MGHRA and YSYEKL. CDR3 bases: TGCGCCAGCAGCCAAGTTCCGGGACAGGCCTACGAGCAGTACTTC. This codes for CASSQVPGQAYEQYF.

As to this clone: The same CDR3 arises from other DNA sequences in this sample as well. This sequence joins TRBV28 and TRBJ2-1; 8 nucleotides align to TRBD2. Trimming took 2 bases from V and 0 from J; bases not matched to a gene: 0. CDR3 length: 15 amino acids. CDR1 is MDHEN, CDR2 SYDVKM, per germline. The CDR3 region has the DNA TGTGCCAGCAGTTTAAGCGGGAGCTCCTACAATGAGCAGTTCTTC. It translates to CASSLSGSSYNEQFF. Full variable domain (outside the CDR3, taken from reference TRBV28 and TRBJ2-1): DVKVTQSSRYLVKRTGEKVFLECVQDMDHENMFWYRQDPGLGLRLIYFSYDVKMKEKGDIPEGYSVSREKKERFSLILESASTNQTSMYLCASSLSGSSYNEQFFGPGTRLTVL.

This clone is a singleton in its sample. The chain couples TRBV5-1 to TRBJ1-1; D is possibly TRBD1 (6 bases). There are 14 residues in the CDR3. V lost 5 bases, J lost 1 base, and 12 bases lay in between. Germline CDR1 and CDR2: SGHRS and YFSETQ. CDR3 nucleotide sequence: TGCGCCAGCAGGGTGTCGGGACAGAACACTGAAGCTTTCTTT. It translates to CASRVSGQNTEAFF. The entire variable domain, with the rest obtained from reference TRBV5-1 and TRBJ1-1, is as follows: KAGVTQTPRYLIKTRGQQVTLSCSPISGHRSVSWYQQTPGQGLQFLFEYFSETQRNKGNFPGRFSGRQFSNSRSEMNVSTLELGDSALYLCASRVSGQNTEAFFGQGTRLTVV.

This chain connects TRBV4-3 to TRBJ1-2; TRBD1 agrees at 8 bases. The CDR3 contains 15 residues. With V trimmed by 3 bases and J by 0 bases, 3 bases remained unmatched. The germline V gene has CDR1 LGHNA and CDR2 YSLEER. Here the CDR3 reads CASSHGQGANYGYTF. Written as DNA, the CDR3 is TGCGCCAGCAGCCATGGACAGGGAGCTAACTATGGCTACACCTTC.

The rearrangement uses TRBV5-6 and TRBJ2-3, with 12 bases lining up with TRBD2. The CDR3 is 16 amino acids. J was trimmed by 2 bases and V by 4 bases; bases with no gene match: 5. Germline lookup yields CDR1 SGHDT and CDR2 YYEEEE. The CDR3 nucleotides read TGTGCCAGCAGCCGACTAGCGGGAGTGGTCACAGATACGCAGTATTTT. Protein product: CASSRLAGVVTDTQYF. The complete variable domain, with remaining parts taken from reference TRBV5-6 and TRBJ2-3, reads DAGVTQSPTHLIKTRGQQVTLRCSPKSGHDTVSWYQQALGQGPQFIFQYYEEEERQRGNFPDRFSGHQFPNYSSELNVNALLLGDSALYLCASSRLAGVVTDTQYFGPGTRLTVL.

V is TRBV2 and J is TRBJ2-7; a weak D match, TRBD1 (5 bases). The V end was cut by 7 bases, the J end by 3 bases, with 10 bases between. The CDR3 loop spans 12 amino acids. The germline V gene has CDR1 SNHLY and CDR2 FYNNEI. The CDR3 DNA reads TGTGCCAGCAAAAGGGGCAACTACGAGCAGTACTTC. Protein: CASKRGNYEQYF. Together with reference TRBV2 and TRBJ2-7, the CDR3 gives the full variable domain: EPEVTQTPSHQVTQMGQEVILRCVPISNHLYFYWYRQILGQKVEFLVSFYNNEISEKSEIFDDQFSVERPDGSNFTLKIRSTKLEDSAMYFCASKRGNYEQYFGPGTRLTVT.

This chain's CDR3 is CASSFGRAEDNEQFF. The CDR3 DNA reads as TGCGCCAGCAGCTTCGGGAGGGCCGAAGACAATGAGCAGTTCTTC. This rearrangement joins TRBV5-1 to TRBJ2-1; TRBD2 matches at 8 bases. V shed 2 bases, J shed 5 bases, and the junction held 6 bases outside the gene matches. The CDR3 runs 15 residues. The germline CDR1 and CDR2 sequences are SGHRS and YFSETQ.

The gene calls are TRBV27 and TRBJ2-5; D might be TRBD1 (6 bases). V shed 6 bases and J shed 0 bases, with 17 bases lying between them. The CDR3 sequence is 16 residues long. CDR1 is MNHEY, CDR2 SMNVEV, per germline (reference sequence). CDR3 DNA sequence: TGTGCCAGCAGCCCGAGGGGGAGAGTCTACCAAGAGACCCAGTACTTC. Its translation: CASSPRGRVYQETQYF.

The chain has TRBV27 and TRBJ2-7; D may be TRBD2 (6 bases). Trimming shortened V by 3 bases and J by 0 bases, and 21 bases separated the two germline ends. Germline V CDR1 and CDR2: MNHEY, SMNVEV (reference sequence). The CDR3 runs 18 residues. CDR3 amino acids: CASSFQRPVSGFSYEQYF. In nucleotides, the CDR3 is TGTGCCAGCAGTTTCCAGCGCCCGGTTAGCGGCTTCTCCTACGAGCAGTACTTC.

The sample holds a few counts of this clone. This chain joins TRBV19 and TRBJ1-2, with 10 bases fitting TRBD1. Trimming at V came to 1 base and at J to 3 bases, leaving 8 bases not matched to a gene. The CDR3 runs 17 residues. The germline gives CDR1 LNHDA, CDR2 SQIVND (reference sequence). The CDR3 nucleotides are TGTGCCAGTAGTATAGCCGACAGGGGGCAAGAAGACTATGGCTACACCTTC. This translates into CASSIADRGQEDYGYTF.

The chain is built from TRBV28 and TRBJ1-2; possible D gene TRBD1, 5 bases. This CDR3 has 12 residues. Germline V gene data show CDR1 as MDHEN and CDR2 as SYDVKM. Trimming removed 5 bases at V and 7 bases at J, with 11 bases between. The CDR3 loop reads CASSPRVAGYTF. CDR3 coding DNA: TGTGCCAGCAGTCCCAGGGTCGCTGGCTACACCTTC.

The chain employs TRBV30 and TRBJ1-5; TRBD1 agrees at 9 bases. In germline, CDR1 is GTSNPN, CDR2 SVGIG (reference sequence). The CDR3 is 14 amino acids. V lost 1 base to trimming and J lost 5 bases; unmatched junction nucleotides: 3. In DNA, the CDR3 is TGTGCCTGGAGTGCGAGACAGGGGGATCAGCCCCAGCATTTT. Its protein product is CAWSARQGDQPQHF.

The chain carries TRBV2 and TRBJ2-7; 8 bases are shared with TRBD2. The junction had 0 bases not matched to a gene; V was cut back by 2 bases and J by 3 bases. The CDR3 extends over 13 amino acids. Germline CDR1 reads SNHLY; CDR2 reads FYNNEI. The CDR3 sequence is CASSESGGYEQYF. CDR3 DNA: TGTGCCAGCAGTGAAAGCGGGGGCTACGAGCAGTACTTC.

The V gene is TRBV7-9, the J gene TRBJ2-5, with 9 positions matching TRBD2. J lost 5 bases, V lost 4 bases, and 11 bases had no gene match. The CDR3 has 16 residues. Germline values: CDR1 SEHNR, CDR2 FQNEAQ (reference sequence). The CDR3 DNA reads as TGTGCCAGCAGCTCAGATGGAGCGGGAGGTTTCGAGACCCAGTACTTC. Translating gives CASSSDGAGGFETQYF.

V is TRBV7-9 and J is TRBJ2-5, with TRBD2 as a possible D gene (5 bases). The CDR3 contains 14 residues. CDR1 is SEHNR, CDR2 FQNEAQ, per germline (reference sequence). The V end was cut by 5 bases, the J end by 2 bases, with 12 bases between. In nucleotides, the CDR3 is TGTGCCAGCAGCACCTCGGGGATTCAAGAGACCCAGTACTTC. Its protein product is CASSTSGIQETQYF.

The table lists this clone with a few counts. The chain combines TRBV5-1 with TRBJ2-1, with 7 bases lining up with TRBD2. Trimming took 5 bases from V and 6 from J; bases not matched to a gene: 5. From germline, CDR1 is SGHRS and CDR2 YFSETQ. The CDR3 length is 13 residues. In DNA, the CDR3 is TGCGCCAGCAGGGCGGGGGTGTCCAATGAGCAGTTCTTC. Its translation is CASRAGVSNEQFF.

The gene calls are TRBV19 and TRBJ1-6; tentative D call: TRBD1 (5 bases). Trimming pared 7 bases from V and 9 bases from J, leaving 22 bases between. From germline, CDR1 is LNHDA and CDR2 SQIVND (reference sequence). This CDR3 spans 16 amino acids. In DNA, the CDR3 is TGTGCCAGTACCTCCGGACTGTCCCCGGGGGTTTCACCCCTCCACTTT. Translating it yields CASTSGLSPGVSPLHF.

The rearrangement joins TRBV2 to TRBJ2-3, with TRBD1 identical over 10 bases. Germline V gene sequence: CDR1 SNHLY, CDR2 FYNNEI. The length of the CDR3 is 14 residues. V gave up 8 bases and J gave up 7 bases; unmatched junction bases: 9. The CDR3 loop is CASGQTGGKYTQYF. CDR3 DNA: TGTGCCAGCGGCCAGACAGGGGGCAAGTATACGCAGTATTTT.

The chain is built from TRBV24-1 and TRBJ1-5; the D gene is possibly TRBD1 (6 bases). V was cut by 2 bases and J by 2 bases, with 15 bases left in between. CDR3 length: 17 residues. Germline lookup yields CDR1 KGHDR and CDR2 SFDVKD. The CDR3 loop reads CATSDWTGRGGNQPQHF. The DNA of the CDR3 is TGTGCCACCAGTGATTGGACCGGCAGGGGTGGCAATCAGCCCCAGCATTTT.

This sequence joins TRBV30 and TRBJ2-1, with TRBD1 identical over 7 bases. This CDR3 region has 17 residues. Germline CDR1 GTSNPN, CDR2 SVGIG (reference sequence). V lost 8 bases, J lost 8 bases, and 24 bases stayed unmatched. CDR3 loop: CARTRKLTGVGEDEQFF. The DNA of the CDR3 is TGTGCCCGCACTAGAAAACTCACAGGGGTTGGAGAGGATGAGCAGTTCTTC.

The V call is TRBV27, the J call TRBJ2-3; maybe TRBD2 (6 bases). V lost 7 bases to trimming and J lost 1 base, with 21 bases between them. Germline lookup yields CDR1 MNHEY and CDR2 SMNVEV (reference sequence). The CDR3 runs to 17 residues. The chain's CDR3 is CASTPDFGGEGTDTQYF. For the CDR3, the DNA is TGTGCCAGCACCCCGGATTTCGGCGGGGAGGGCACAGATACGCAGTATTTT.

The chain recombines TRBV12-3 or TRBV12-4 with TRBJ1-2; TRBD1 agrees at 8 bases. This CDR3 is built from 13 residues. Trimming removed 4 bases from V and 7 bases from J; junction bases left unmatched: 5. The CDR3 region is CASSYQDRVGYTF. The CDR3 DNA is TGTGCCAGCAGTTATCAGGACAGGGTTGGCTACACCTTC.